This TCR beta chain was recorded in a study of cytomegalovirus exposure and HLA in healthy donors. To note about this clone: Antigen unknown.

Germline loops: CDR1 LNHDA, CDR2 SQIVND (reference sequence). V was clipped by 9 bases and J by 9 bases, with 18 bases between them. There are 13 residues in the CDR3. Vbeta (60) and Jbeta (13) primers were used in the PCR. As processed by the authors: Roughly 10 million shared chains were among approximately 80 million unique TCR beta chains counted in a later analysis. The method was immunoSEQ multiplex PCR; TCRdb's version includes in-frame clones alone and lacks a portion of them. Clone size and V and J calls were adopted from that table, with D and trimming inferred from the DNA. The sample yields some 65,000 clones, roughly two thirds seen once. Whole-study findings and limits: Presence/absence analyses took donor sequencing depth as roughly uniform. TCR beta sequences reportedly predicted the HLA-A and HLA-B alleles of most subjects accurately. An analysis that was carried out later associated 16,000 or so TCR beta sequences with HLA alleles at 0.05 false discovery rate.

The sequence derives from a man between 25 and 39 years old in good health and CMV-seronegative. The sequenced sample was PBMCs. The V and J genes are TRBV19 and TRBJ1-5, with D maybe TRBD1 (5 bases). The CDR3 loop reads CASRQGLNSPQHF. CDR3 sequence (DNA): TGTGCCAGCCGGCAGGGTTTGAACTCGCCCCAGCATTTT.